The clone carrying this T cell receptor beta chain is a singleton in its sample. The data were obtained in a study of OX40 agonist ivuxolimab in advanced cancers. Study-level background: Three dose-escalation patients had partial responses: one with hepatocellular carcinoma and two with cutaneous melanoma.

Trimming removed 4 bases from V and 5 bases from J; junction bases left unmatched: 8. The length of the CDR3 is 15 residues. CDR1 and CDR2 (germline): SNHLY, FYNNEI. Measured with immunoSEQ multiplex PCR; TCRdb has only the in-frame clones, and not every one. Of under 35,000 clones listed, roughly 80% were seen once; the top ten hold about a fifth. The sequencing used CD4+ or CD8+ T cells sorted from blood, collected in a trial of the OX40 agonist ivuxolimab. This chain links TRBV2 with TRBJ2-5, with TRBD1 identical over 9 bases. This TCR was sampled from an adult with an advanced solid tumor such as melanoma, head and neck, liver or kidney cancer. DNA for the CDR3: TGTGCCAGCAGTGGGACAGGGGTCACCCCCGAGACCCAGTACTTC. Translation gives CASSGTGVTPETQYF.